This entry features one T cell receptor beta chain sequence. The antigen is undetermined. The sample originates from a study of CD8+ T cells in alopecia areata. Study results and caveats: Patients displayed less clarity in TCR sharing than mice, a finding possibly related to HLA.

Treatment reported: oral pan-JAK inhibitor, 5-10 mg twice daily. Lesional scalp tissue (obtained by punch biopsy) and peripheral blood were collected from alopecia areata patients. TCR sequencing used cDNA made by reverse transcription of extracted RNA. Here immunoSEQ multiplex PCR was the method, and the copy in TCRdb shows in-frame clones only, minus some. The sample has roughly 100,000 clones, approximately 84% seen once. J gave up 4 bases and V 1 base, and 2 bases lay outside the gene matches. The germline V gene encodes CDR1 MNHEY and CDR2 SVGAGI. The CDR3 spans 15 residues. This TCR was recovered from a human donor with alopecia areata. This specimen consisted of CD8+ T cells sorted from blood, obtained at approximately week 34, from a patient treated with tofacitinib. V usage is TRBV6-5 and J usage is TRBJ2-5, with 11 bases lining up with TRBD2. The CDR3 protein is CASSYYGTSGETQYF. CDR3 sequence (DNA): TGTGCCAGCAGTTACTATGGGACTAGCGGAGAGACCCAGTACTTC.